The 23 T cell receptor beta chains in this list originate from one sample, sequenced in a study of blood T cell repertoires in COVID-19. The protocol was immunoSEQ multiplex PCR, while the TCRdb copy is restricted to in-frame clones and leaves out a portion. Of around 280,000 clones in the sample, roughly 86% were seen once. Material for sequencing was peripheral blood. The receptor set was obtained from a woman in her 30s who had recovered from COVID-19.

The V call is TRBV10-1, the J call TRBJ2-2; tentatively, D is TRBD2 (7 bases). Trimming pared 0 bases from V and 1 base from J, leaving 9 bases between. The CDR3 contains 16 residues. CDR1 and CDR2 (germline): WNHNN, SYGVQD (reference sequence). CDR3 sequence: CASSESRGGNTGELFF. The CDR3 DNA follows: TGCGCCAGCAGTGAGTCGAGGGGGGGGAACACCGGGGAGCTGTTTTTT.

The V call is TRBV11-2, the J call TRBJ2-3; perhaps TRBD2 as D (6 bases). The ends were cut back, 5 bases at V and 4 bases at J, with 13 bases in the middle. CDR3 length: 14 residues. The V gene's germline CDR1 is SGHAT and CDR2 FQNNGV. The chain's CDR3 is CASSPILAADTQYF. The CDR3 nucleotides read TGTGCCAGCAGCCCGATACTAGCCGCAGATACGCAGTATTTT.

With respect to this clone: In the same sample, other DNA sequences code for this CDR3. This chain connects TRBV2 to TRBJ2-5; D not certain. V lost 1 base, J lost 2 bases, and 8 bases lay in between. The length of the CDR3 is 14 residues. Germline-derived CDR1 and CDR2 are SNHLY and FYNNEI. CDR3 amino acids: CASSEGAIQETQYF. CDR3 nucleotides: TGTGCCAGCAGTGAAGGGGCTATACAAGAGACCCAGTACTTC.

CDR3 in DNA: TGTGCCAGTAGTATTAGGTCCGGGGGGATGGCAGATACGCAGTATTTT. This codes for CASSIRSGGMADTQYF. This chain joins TRBV19 and TRBJ2-3, with 7 bases that match TRBD2. CDR1 and CDR2 from the germline V gene are LNHDA and SQIVND (reference sequence). This CDR3 is built from 16 residues. V shed 3 bases and J 4 bases; nucleotides not matched to a gene: 10. The whole variable domain, remainder taken from reference TRBV19 and TRBJ2-3, is DGGITQSPKYLFRKEGQNVTLSCEQNLNHDAMYWYRQDPGQGLRLIYYSQIVNDFQKGDIAEGYSVSREKKESFPLTVTSAQKNPTAFYLCASSIRSGGMADTQYFGPGTRLTVL.

The J gene is TRBJ1-4, the V gene TRBV2; D is uncertain. V lost 6 bases to trimming and J lost 8 bases, with 10 bases between them. Germline CDR1 SNHLY, CDR2 FYNNEI. The CDR3 runs 12 residues. CDR3 nucleotide sequence: TGTGCCAGCAGGAGGGAGGGAGAAAAACTGTTTTTT. Translated, it gives CASRREGEKLFF. The variable domain in full, with the rest retrieved from reference TRBV2 and TRBJ1-4, is EPEVTQTPSHQVTQMGQEVILRCVPISNHLYFYWYRQILGQKVEFLVSFYNNEISEKSEIFDDQFSVERPDGSNFTLKIRSTKLEDSAMYFCASRREGEKLFFGSGTQLSVL.

The J gene is TRBJ1-1, the V gene TRBV6-6; D possibly corresponds to TRBD1 (5 bases). The CDR3 runs 13 residues. V was pared by 7 bases and J by 0 bases, with 9 bases between. CDR1 is MNHNY and CDR2 is SVGAGI in the germline V gene (reference sequence). CDR3 DNA sequence: TGTGCCAGCATCATAGGGGTGAACACTGAAGCTTTCTTT. This codes for CASIIGVNTEAFF.

This chain joins TRBV18 and TRBJ1-2; TRBD1 matches at 10 bases. Germline assignment: CDR1 KGHSH and CDR2 LQKENI. This CDR3 comprises 15 residues. J was trimmed by 9 bases and V by 5 bases; bases with no gene match: 12. For the CDR3, the DNA is TGTGCCAGCTCAACAACCGGGACAGGGGCTCTTAGCTACACCTTC. Translation: CASSTTGTGALSYTF.

This clone was detected only once. This rearrangement joins TRBV24-1 to TRBJ2-5, with 11 bases lining up with TRBD2. The CDR3 is 15 amino acids. CDR1 and CDR2 (germline): KGHDR, SFDVKD. The J segment lost 5 bases and the V segment lost 3 bases, leaving 4 bases of the junction unmatched. In DNA, the CDR3 is TGTGCCACCAGTGATAGACTAGCGGGACTGGAGACCCAGTACTTC. It codes for CATSDRLAGLETQYF.

The rearrangement links TRBV6-5 to TRBJ2-2, with 8 nucleotides matching TRBD2. CDR1 and CDR2 from the germline V gene are MNHEY and SVGAGI. There are 16 residues in the CDR3. The V segment lost 4 bases and the J segment 6 bases; nucleotides outside the gene matches: 10. This chain's CDR3 is CASSLYSGVGAGELFF. In DNA form, the CDR3 reads TGTGCCAGCAGTTTATATAGCGGGGTGGGCGCCGGGGAGCTGTTTTTT.

This clone was detected only once. J is TRBJ2-3 and V is TRBV5-5; 8 bases map to TRBD1. The junction had 9 bases not matched to a gene; V was cut back by 5 bases and J by 4 bases. The CDR3 has 15 amino acids. Germline CDR1 reads SGHKS; CDR2 reads YYEKEE (reference sequence). In DNA form, the CDR3 reads TGTGCCAGCAGACGGACAGGGAGTCTTCCAGATACGCAGTATTTT. It specifies CASRRTGSLPDTQYF.

This chain uses TRBV6-5 with TRBJ2-7, with 8 bases fitting TRBD1. The CDR3 has 14 amino acids. After removal of 6 bases from V and 3 bases from J, the junction contained 7 bases not matched to a gene. Looked up from germline, CDR1 is MNHEY and CDR2 is SVGAGI. CDR3 loop: CASSNGQGIYEQYF. In DNA, the CDR3 is TGTGCCAGCAGCAACGGACAGGGAATCTACGAGCAGTACTTC.

This clone was recorded once. This chain links TRBV21-1 with TRBJ1-3; TRBD1 is taken as the D call from the table, unchecked against the DNA. TRBV21-1 is annotated as a pseudogene. CDR3 length equals 17 residues. The CDR3: CASTHFRDRTSGNTIYF. DNA of the CDR3: TGTGCCAGCACCCACTTCCGGGACAGGACCTCTGGAAACACCATATATTTT.

The CDR3 DNA follows: TGCAGCGTTGAAGTCGGGGGGAGAGGTAGTGGCTACACCTTC. Its protein product is CSVEVGGRGSGYTF. The chain joins TRBV29-1 to TRBJ1-2; possible D gene TRBD1, 5 bases. The CDR3 totals 14 residues. Trimming removed 1 base at V and 7 bases at J, with 16 bases between. Per germline, CDR1 SQVTM and CDR2 ANQGSEA.

The chain uses TRBV6-5 and TRBJ2-7, with TRBD1 identical over 7 bases. Germline V gene lookup returns CDR1 MNHEY and CDR2 SVGAGI. The CDR3 covers 15 residues. V lost 4 bases and J lost 9; bases outside the gene matches: 15. CDR3 bases: TGTGCCAGCAGTTCCCCGGACAGGTTAGGAAAAGGGCAGTACTTC. This gives the protein CASSSPDRLGKGQYF.

The rearrangement joins TRBV28 to TRBJ1-1; D is ambiguous. Germline V CDR1 and CDR2: MDHEN, SYDVKM. CDR3 size: 13 residues. Trimming shortened V by 2 bases and J by 6 bases, and 10 bases separated the two germline ends. The CDR3 sequence: CASSLTVPAEAFF. The CDR3 DNA is TGTGCCAGCAGTTTAACAGTCCCAGCTGAAGCTTTCTTT.

V gene TRBV7-9 combines with J gene TRBJ1-2; TRBD1 matches 7 bases. Germline values: CDR1 SEHNR, CDR2 FQNEAQ (reference sequence). This CDR3 region has 14 residues. Unmatched junction bases numbered 10, after V lost 5 bases and J lost 7 bases. Written as DNA, the CDR3 is TGTGCCAGCAGCCCAAACAGACAGGGTGCTGGCTACACCTTC. It encodes CASSPNRQGAGYTF.

This chain links TRBV7-2 with TRBJ2-3, with D perhaps matching TRBD2 (5 bases). The CDR3 totals 15 residues. Trimming stripped 5 bases from V and 7 bases from J, with 19 bases between. CDR1 is SGHTA, CDR2 FQGNSA, per germline. The CDR3 reads CASSQLGSHGNTQYF. The CDR3 nucleotides read TGTGCCAGCAGCCAGCTTGGGAGCCATGGTAATACGCAGTATTTT.

The V gene is TRBV10-3, the J gene TRBJ2-7; 8 nucleotides agree with TRBD1. Germline V gene lookup returns CDR1 ENHRY and CDR2 SYGVKD. This CDR3 comprises 13 residues. J was trimmed by 4 bases and V by 5 bases; bases with no gene match: 4. This CDR3 reads CAISSGGGYEQYF. The CDR3 bases are TGTGCCATCAGTTCAGGGGGCGGATACGAGCAGTACTTC.

The chain links TRBV3-1 (or the pseudogene TRBV3-2) to TRBJ1-2, with 7 bases aligning to TRBD1. The germline V gene encodes CDR1 LGHDT and CDR2 YNNKEL (reference sequence). CDR3 length equals 13 residues. J gave up 4 bases and V 2 bases, and 1 base lay outside the gene matches. The CDR3 sequence: CASSQQGGYGYTF. CDR3 in DNA: TGTGCCAGCAGCCAACAGGGGGGCTATGGCTACACCTTC.

The chain couples TRBV7-9 to TRBJ2-7, with TRBD2 matching over 9 bases. The germline V gene has CDR1 SEHNR and CDR2 FQNEAQ (reference sequence). There are 15 residues in the CDR3. V trimming: 4 bases; J trimming: 0 bases; junction bases outside the gene matches: 4. CDR3 amino acids: CASSSQLAGSYEQYF. The DNA of the CDR3 is TGTGCCAGCAGCTCGCAACTAGCGGGCTCCTACGAGCAGTACTTC. Combining the CDR3 with reference TRBV7-9 and TRBJ2-7 gives the whole variable domain DTGVSQNPRHKITKRGQNVTFRCDPISEHNRLYWYRQTLGQGPEFLTYFQNEAQLEKSRLLSDRFSAERPKGSFSTLEIQRTEQGDSAMYLCASSSQLAGSYEQYFGPGTRLTVT.

The V gene is TRBV7-2, the J gene TRBJ2-7, with TRBD1 matching over 7 bases. Unmatched junction bases numbered 5, after V lost 1 base and J lost 2 bases. Per germline, CDR1 SGHTA and CDR2 FQGNSA. This CDR3 spans 15 amino acids. CDR3 sequence: CASSLGRDSPYEQYF. The DNA for the CDR3 is TGTGCCAGCAGCTTAGGCCGGGACAGTCCCTACGAGCAGTACTTC.

The chain uses TRBV4-3 and TRBJ1-4; D is ambiguous. CDR3 size: 14 residues. V was shortened by 0 bases and J by 7 bases, with 9 bases between the two germline ends. Germline loops: CDR1 LGHNA, CDR2 YSLEER. CDR3 loop: CASSQDFGGEKLFF. In nucleotides, the CDR3 is TGCGCCAGCAGCCAAGATTTCGGTGGTGAAAAACTGTTTTTT.

This sequence joins TRBV3-1 (or the pseudogene TRBV3-2) and TRBJ1-2; D is uncertain. CDR1 LGHDT and CDR2 YNNKEL come from the germline V gene (reference sequence). The CDR3 consists of 12 residues. V was cut by 3 bases and J by 3 bases, with 5 bases left in between. DNA of the CDR3: TGTGCCAGCAGCCATCGGGACTATGGCTACACCTTC. Its protein product is CASSHRDYGYTF.